These 7 T cell receptor beta chains were all obtained from the same sample, sequenced in a study of cytomegalovirus exposure and HLA in healthy donors. Primers for the PCR totalled 60 Vbeta and 13 Jbeta. Only in-frame clones appear in the TCRdb table, and some are missing; sequencing was by immunoSEQ multiplex PCR. Among some 110,000 clones, 82% were seen once, and the ten largest hold around 23%. The sample taken for sequencing was PBMCs. The receptors originated from a man between 25 and 39 years old in good health and CMV-seropositive.

Only one count was recorded for this clone. This rearrangement joins TRBV5-6 to TRBJ2-7; 12 bases align to TRBD2. Germline CDR1 and CDR2: SGHDT and YYEEEE. The CDR3 covers 15 residues. The V and J ends lost 4 bases and 3 bases, in that order; junction bases with no gene match: 5. The CDR3 here is CASSLGLAGGYEQYV. CDR3 sequence (DNA): TGTGCCAGCAGCCTGGGACTAGCGGGTGGCTACGAGCAGTACGTC.

The chain is built from TRBV5-6 and TRBJ2-3, with 10 nucleotides matching TRBD2. J lost 6 bases, V lost 0 bases, and 7 bases had no gene match. This CDR3 region has 16 residues. Germline loops: CDR1 SGHDT, CDR2 YYEEEE. CDR3 amino acids: CASSLVASGGGDTQYF. The CDR3 DNA sequence: TGTGCCAGCAGCTTGGTGGCTAGCGGGGGAGGGGATACGCAGTATTTT.

This clone was seen only a few times. The V gene is TRBV28, the J gene TRBJ2-7, with D uncertain. CDR3 length: 16 residues. The germline gives CDR1 MDHEN, CDR2 SYDVKM. The V and J ends lost 3 bases and 0 bases respectively, with 15 bases between them. CDR3 region: CASSFVFGSSSYEQYF. The CDR3, as DNA: TGTGCCAGCAGTTTCGTCTTCGGGTCTAGCTCCTACGAGCAGTACTTC.

This clone showed up just a few times. V usage is TRBV5-5 and J usage is TRBJ2-2, with 10 nucleotides matching TRBD1. V was clipped by 2 bases and J by 4 bases; unmatched bases: 2. Germline-derived CDR1 and CDR2 are SGHKS and YYEKEE (reference sequence). CDR3 length equals 15 residues. CDR3 residues: CASSFGDRGTGELFF. The CDR3 DNA is TGTGCCAGCAGCTTCGGGGACAGGGGCACCGGGGAGCTGTTTTTT.

The chain joins TRBV6-5 to TRBJ2-2; 10 bases match TRBD2. V was pared by 7 bases and J by 3 bases, with 5 bases of the junction left unmatched. The germline CDR1 and CDR2 sequences are MNHEY and SVGAGI. The CDR3 covers 15 residues. The CDR3, as DNA: TGTGCCAGCAAGCGGGAGGGCCGGGACACCGGGGAGCTGTTTTTT. Amino acids: CASKREGRDTGELFF.

V and J are TRBV5-4 and TRBJ1-4; the D gene is possibly TRBD1 (6 bases). Germline V lookup: CDR1 SGHNT, CDR2 YYREEE (reference sequence). V lost 4 bases and J lost 7, with 17 bases in between. CDR3 length equals 15 residues. The CDR3 bases are TGTGCCAGCAGCCCCACAGGGCAGGGAAGTGAAAAACTGTTTTTT. Its protein product is CASSPTGQGSEKLFF.

The chain combines TRBV5-1 with TRBJ2-3; D perhaps matches TRBD1 (5 bases). V gave up 3 bases and J gave up 2 bases, with 13 bases separating them. The CDR3 length is 15 residues. From germline, CDR1 is SGHRS and CDR2 YFSETQ. The CDR3 reads CASSYETAYTDTQYF. The DNA of the CDR3 is TGCGCCAGCAGCTACGAGACAGCCTACACAGATACGCAGTATTTT.